Below, one TCR beta chain is given with its context. What this receptor recognizes is not known. The data were obtained in a study of cytomegalovirus exposure and HLA in healthy donors (dated by TCRdb to 2016 to 2017). General notes on the study: An earlier analysis of some 600 of the donors reported 276 Gb of sequence data and 117 million unique TCR beta sequences obtained from about 200 million T cells. Besides the first cohort of approximately 670 subjects, a separate validation cohort made up of 120 different subjects was used. Genome-wide SNP genotypes for about three fifths of the roughly 670 donors were used in a later genetic analysis, which treated that subset as a discovery cohort. Rather than drawing on any new phenotypic data, the later analysis identified candidate immune exposures from TCR beta sequences and the way those sequences occurred across donors. The study aimed to test whether cataloging public T cell receptors could reveal signatures of past pathogen exposure. Among the roughly 390 genotyped donors, about 85% belonged to the genetic ancestry cluster associated with self-reported Caucasian donors. The study combined high-throughput TCR immunosequencing, statistical association of individual TCRs with disease status, and machine learning to predict cytomegalovirus infection status. Across approximately 400 genotyped donors of the cohort, an average of approximately 240,000 unique TCR beta nucleotide sequences per donor were sequenced, and 15% to 20% of those sequences were non-productive. HLA typing covered class I and class II loci at four-digit resolution. An earlier analysis of 450 to 750 of the donors used high-throughput TCR beta sequencing to judge whether each TCR beta V gene segment behaved as functional or pseudogenic. Roughly 5 DR-DQ haplotypes were handled as single units for association and clustering, since linkage in the cohort was strong. Every discovery cohort repertoire had been produced on one sequencing platform. The study profiled the T cell repertoires of 666 subjects by immunosequencing and related them to cytomegalovirus serostatus. Donor age, sex, ethnicity and CMV serostatus were collected together with the repertoire data. A later analysis re-analyzed previously published TCR beta repertoires from hundreds of donors and added high-resolution HLA genotyping to study TCR occurrence patterns. Typing coverage differed by locus: A, B, C, DRB1 and DQB1 were typed in roughly 620-630 donors, DQA1 in 522, DPA1 in over 600, and DPB1 in just under 490. Roughly 290 gigabases of sequencing data and 70 million to 95 million unique TCR sequences made up an early release that covered fewer than 650 HLA-typed donors.

The study at large found these results: The study gave a list of some 150 TCR beta chains associated with cytomegalovirus. While some public TCRs were present in many individuals, most TCR sequences turned up only very rarely across donors. Because counts were too low, seventeen rarely observed V segments, including chromosome 9 orphons, were excluded from the earlier analysis of 587 of the donors. Some IMGT-functional V segments, including TRBV6-2 and TRBV6-3, could not be told apart with the 87-base-pair reads, so those segments were excluded. A later genetic analysis associated a missense DCLRE1C variant with V-gene and J-gene trimming of TCR beta chains, and an independent cohort replicated the association. According to a later analysis, parvovirus B19, influenza, CMV and Epstein-Barr virus appeared linked to several top co-occurrence clusters. According to the authors, the approach could potentially be generalized to other disease states and immunological phenotypes. In a later analysis, some 17,000 TCR beta sequences were associated with specific HLA alleles at a false discovery rate of 0.05. HLA typing was unavailable for some donors at each locus, so association tests used only the typed subset. The classifier was reported to diagnose cytomegalovirus status with high specificity and sensitivity in both the original and validation cohorts. Assigning TCR associations to individual alleles was difficult when HLA alleles, especially DR and DQ, strongly co-occurred. Presence/absence analyses assumed roughly uniform sequencing depth across donors, an assumption that may not hold. Linkage disequilibrium might explain the correlated functional status among segregating V segments, but an unknown experimental factor could not be excluded. A later genetic analysis reported fewer N-insertions in productive TCRs among donors in an Asian-associated ancestry cluster than the roughly 700-donor mean. A later analysis found that TCR association rates varied across HLA loci, with DRB1 alleles showing the most associated TCRs and HLA-C alleles the fewest. Compared with equally common non-associated chains, HLA-associated TCR beta chains in a later analysis were more clonally expanded and had lower generation probabilities. In vitro tests confirmed that a few of the cytomegalovirus-associated TCR beta chains recognize cytomegalovirus antigens. In this cohort, only TCR beta chains were sequenced, and detectable features were limited by the absence of alpha or paired-chain data. For the cohort, immune exposure information was limited to CMV serostatus. A further reported finding was that TCR beta sequences accurately predicted the HLA-A and HLA-B alleles for most subjects in the first cohort. A cluster of highly shared sequence variants was judged likely to represent a technical artifact of the sequencing pipeline. According to a later analysis, most CMV-associated TCR beta chains appeared to be HLA-restricted, and the HLA associations seemed to be driven largely by CMV exposure. Broadly in line with IMGT annotations, most TCR beta V segments showed up in productive rearrangements about 87% or about 30% of the time in an earlier analysis of around 550 of the donors.

In total, 666 healthy bone marrow donors made up the cohort. At the time of sampling, all cohort members were nominally healthy, though unrecorded immune exposures were likely present. The donor tested CMV seropositive, placing the donor among the 289 seropositive members of the cohort. A peripheral blood sample was provided by each donor, and peripheral blood mononuclear cells were used for TCR beta sequencing. The Qiagen DNeasy Blood Extraction Kit was used to extract genomic DNA from the blood cell samples. Sequences WSHSY (CDR1) and SAAADI (CDR2) are obtained from the germline V gene. Trimming at the junction amounts to 5 bases on V and 1 base on J, and the germline ends lie 11 bases apart. The CDR3 covers 14 residues, taking in both the cysteine and the phenylalanine. Solely the CDR3 DNA is kept, with 42 bases framed from the first base. The library was produced with the immunoSEQ multiplex PCR assay. For the multiplex PCR, a mixture combining 60 forward primers for TCR Vbeta segments and 13 reverse primers for TCR Jbeta segments was used. The CDR3 region of rearranged TCR beta genes was amplified from genomic DNA with a multiplex PCR assay. The amplified TCR beta libraries were sequenced on the Illumina HiSeq System as 87-base-pair reads. From the authors' description of their analysis: In a later analysis, tens of millions of unique TCR beta chains were counted across the 650 to 750 repertoires, and roughly 10 million of these chains were shared by at least two donors. To remove PCR and sequencing errors, raw reads were error-corrected and collapsed into unique sequences using a nearest-neighbor algorithm that merged closely related sequences. To assign V, D and J gene segments, CDR3 sequences were aligned to IMGT reference sequences. For a sequence to be retained, at least a six-nucleotide match to both a V gene segment and a J gene segment was required. Rearrangements were classified as productive when the CDR3 lacked stop codons and remained in frame with V and J, and all other rearrangements were classified as non-productive. CDR3 was defined by IMGT convention, running from the second conserved V-encoded cysteine to the conserved J-encoded phenylalanine. The earlier analysis of some 540 of the donors excluded any sequence lacking an unambiguous match to a single V gene segment. An earlier analysis of fewer than 750 of the donors called V segments functional above 56.7% productive rearrangements and segregating when the between-donor standard deviation exceeded 5%. A statistical classification framework was developed to diagnose cytomegalovirus status using the catalog of TCR beta chain sequences. In a later analysis, V and J genes were assigned by comparing TCR nucleotide sequences against IMGT/GENE-DB human TR gene sequences. Using the TCRdist pipeline, a later analysis assigned CDR3 sequences along with most-parsimonious VDJ recombination scenarios. In a later analysis, every TCR beta chain was defined by the combination of its CDR3 amino acid sequence and its V-gene family, and reads without a unique V-gene family were dropped. In a later analysis, 500 to 700 highly shared, low-generation-probability nucleotide sequences were removed to address suspected cross-contamination and a sequencing artifact. A later analysis calculated a clonal expansion index for each public chain from normalized within-repertoire ranks of inferred template counts. In a later analysis, generation probabilities were computed with a VDJ recombination model fitted to out-of-frame rearrangements, and the resulting probabilities were checked against IGoR. In a later analysis, hypergeometric tests were used to score TCR-TCR, TCR-HLA and TCR-CMV co-occurrence, with a repertoire-size bias correction applied to TCR pairs. A later analysis estimated false discovery rates by permuting HLA or CMV assignments 20 times. In a later analysis, co-occurring TCRs were grouped using DBSCAN, and TCRdist sequence similarity was added for clustering within HLA-allele-positive subsets. For co-occurrence clustering, repertoires with fewer than 30,000 or more than 120,000 public chains were excluded, along with roughly five repertoires with anomalous nucleotide sharing. The table was pulled from immuneACCESS by TCRdb, which kept in-frame rearrangements only. Such tables lose some clones; where checked, under half of the loss comes from unresolved V genes, and the rest has no known cause. V and J calls and clone size are those listed in that table; D and trimming were worked out from the DNA. The table of this sample itemizes 65,000 to 85,000 clones. Approximately 2.4% of the sample is in the top ten clones.

The sequence was collected from a female donor in good health and CMV-seropositive. The source material was PBMCs. The chain employs TRBV10-2 and TRBJ2-5; the D segment could be TRBD2, given 7 matching bases. The CDR3 region has the sequence CASSFGGPQETQYF. The nucleotides are TGCGCCAGCAGTTTCGGGGGGCCCCAAGAGACCCAGTACTTC.